This paragraph covers one T cell receptor (beta chain) sequence. Germline CDR1 and CDR2: MNHEY and SMNVEV (reference sequence). V gave up 8 bases and J gave up 0 bases, with 7 bases separating them. The CDR3 loop spans 12 amino acids. These data come from a study of blood T cell repertoires in COVID-19. Per the study methods: Amplification with reference gene primers provided the estimates of nucleated cell counts. Here immunoSEQ multiplex PCR was the method, and the copy in TCRdb shows in-frame clones only, minus some. V and J calls and clone size are given by that table; D and trimming were obtained from the DNA. This sample has about 330,000 clones, with 70% to 90% found just once.

This sequence was found in a human donor in a cohort sampled during active COVID-19. The chain has TRBV27 and TRBJ1-1; D unclear. Sequenced sample: peripheral blood. The CDR3 sequence is CASADMNTEAFF. The CDR3 nucleotides are TGTGCCAGCGCAGACATGAACACTGAAGCTTTCTTT.